This TCR beta chain was recovered during a study of blood T cell repertoires in COVID-19 (dated by TCRdb to the early 2020s). With respect to the entire study: Samples from collaborators originated in the United States, Italy and Spain and spanned both the acute and convalescent phases of COVID-19. The prospective study material was composed of cDNA or gDNA derived from T cells, B-cell-depleted T cells, or PBMCs. The dataset comprised deeply sampled blood TCRbeta repertoires from subjects exposed to, actively infected with, or recovered from COVID-19. The repertoires were made available in a free public database intended to serve as a resource for research on the immune response to SARS-CoV-2. Samples came from the ongoing ImmuneRACE study (first 160 participants) plus 1,254 subjects from 6 global collaborators. A de-identified subject ID, COVID-19 status, age in years and sex were almost always included in the sample metadata. Where available, HLA class I and class II types were obtained from metadata supplied by the sample provider rather than from assay-based typing.

Participants in the prospective study were aged roughly 18 to 100 years, lived in about two dozen United States geographic areas, and enrolled through a virtual design. Cohort assignment in the prospective study relied on participant-reported clinical history from a screening survey and a study questionnaire. Mobile phlebotomists in the prospective study collected whole blood, serum and a nasopharyngeal or oropharyngeal swab from every participant. Additional blood draws and questionnaires over an approximately 2-month period could optionally be provided by prospective study participants. Blood samples from the prospective study were shipped frozen or at room temperature prior to DNA extraction. The paper's findings and limits, for the study overall: The amount of clinical and demographic metadata varied by source and participant and was provided uncurated.

The immunoSEQ Assay, a bias-controlled multiplex PCR, was used to amplify TCRbeta CDR3 regions from genomic DNA. The source study handled its data this way. Within the assay, amplification of reference gene primers was used to estimate how many nucleated cells each sample contained. To quantify the absolute abundance of each unique TCRbeta CDR3 rearrangement, sequence reads were collapsed and filtered. Productive Simpson clonality was computed per sample as the square root of Simpson's diversity index over productive rearrangements. TCRdb provides this immuneACCESS table in a form limited to in-frame rearrangements. Some clones are lacking; in checked studies, under half of them reflect an unresolved V gene, and why the rest are absent is not known. From that table come the V and J calls and clone size; the DNA was used to work out D and trimming. For this sample there are roughly 250,000 clones; about 86% appear just once. The top ten hold roughly 3.1% of the sample.

Notes on this clone: Its antigen has not been determined. Per-nucleotide qualities are absent, and no much larger clonotype sits a single base away.

Via the germline V gene (reference sequence), CDR1 is LNHNV and CDR2 YYDKDF. Reading from cysteine to phenylalanine, the CDR3 counts 15 amino acids. Here the CDR3 DNA is all that survives: 45 bases in frame from base 1. Trimming removed 0 bases from V and 5 bases from J, leaving 11 bases between the germline ends. The chain is assembled from TRBV15 and TRBJ2-4; no D segment can be confidently identified. This receptor was taken from a woman aged 40 to 55 with acute COVID-19. Material for sequencing was PBMCs or T cells enriched from blood (not recorded which). The bases are TGTGCCACCAGCAGAGATGTACCCGAGCAAAACATTCAGTACTTC. Its protein product is CATSRDVPEQNIQYF.